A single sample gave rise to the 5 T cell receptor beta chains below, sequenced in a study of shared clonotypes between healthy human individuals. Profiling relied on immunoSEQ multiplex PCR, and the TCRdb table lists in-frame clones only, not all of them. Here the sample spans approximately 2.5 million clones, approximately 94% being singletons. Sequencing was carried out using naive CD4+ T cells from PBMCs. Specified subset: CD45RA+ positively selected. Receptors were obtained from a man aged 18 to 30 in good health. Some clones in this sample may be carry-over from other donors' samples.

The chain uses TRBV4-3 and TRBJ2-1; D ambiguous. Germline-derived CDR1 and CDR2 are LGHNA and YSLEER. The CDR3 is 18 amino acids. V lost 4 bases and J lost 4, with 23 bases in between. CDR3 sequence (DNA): TGCGCCAGCAGCCTTGATGAAAGGGCCCTCACCCTATACAATGAGCAGTTCTTC. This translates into CASSLDERALTLYNEQFF.

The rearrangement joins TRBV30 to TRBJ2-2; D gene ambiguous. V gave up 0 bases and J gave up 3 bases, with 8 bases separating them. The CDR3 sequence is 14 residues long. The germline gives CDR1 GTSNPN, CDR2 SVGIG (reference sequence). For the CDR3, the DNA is TGTGCCTGGAGTGTACAATTAGACACCGGGGAGCTGTTTTTT. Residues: CAWSVQLDTGELFF.

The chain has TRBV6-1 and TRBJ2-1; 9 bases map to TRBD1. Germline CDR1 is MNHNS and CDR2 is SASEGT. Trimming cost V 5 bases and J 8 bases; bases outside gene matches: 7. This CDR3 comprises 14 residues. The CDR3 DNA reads TGTGCCAGCAGTATCGGACAGGGGACCCATGAGCAGTTCTTC. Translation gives CASSIGQGTHEQFF.

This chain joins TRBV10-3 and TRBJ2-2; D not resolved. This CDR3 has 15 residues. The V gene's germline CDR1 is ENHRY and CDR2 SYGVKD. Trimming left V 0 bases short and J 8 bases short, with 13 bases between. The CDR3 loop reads CAISESGLPGGELFF. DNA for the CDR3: TGTGCCATCAGTGAGTCAGGTCTTCCCGGGGGGGAGCTGTTTTTT.

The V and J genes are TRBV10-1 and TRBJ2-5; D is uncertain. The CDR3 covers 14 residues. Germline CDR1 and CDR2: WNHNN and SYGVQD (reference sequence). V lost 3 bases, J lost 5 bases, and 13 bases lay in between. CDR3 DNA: TGCGCCAGCAGTGATCCTGACCACGGGGAGACCCAGTACTTC. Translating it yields CASSDPDHGETQYF.